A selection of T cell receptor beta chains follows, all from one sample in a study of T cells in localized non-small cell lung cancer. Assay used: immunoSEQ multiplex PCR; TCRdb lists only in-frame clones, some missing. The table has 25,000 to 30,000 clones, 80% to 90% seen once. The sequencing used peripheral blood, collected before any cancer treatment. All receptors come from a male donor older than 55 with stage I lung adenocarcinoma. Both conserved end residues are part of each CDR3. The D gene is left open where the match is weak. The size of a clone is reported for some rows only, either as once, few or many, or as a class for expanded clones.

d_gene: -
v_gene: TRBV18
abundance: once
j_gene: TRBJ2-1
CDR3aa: CASSPSSYNEQFF
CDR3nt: TGTGCCAGCTCACCATCATCATACAATGAGCAGTTCTTC

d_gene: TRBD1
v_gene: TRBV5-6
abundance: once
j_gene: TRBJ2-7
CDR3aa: CASSSDRGRSQYEQYF
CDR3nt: TGTGCCAGCAGCTCTGACAGGGGGCGCAGCCAGTACGAGCAGTACTTC

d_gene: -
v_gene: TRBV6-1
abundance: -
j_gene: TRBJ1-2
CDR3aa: CASSEGKGRDYGYTF
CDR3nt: TGTGCCAGCAGTGAAGGGAAGGGAAGGGACTATGGCTACACCTTC

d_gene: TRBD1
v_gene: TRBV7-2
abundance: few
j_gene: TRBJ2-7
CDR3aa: CASSFSGTGDYEQYF
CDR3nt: TGTGCCAGCAGCTTCTCCGGGACAGGGGACTACGAGCAGTACTTC

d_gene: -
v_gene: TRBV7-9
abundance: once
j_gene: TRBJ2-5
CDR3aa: CASRYTGTPQETQYF
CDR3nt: TGTGCCAGCAGATATACCGGGACACCTCAAGAGACCCAGTACTTC

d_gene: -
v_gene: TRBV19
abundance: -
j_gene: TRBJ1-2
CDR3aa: CASRLQGYYGYTF
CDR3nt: TGTGCCAGTAGACTCCAGGGGTACTATGGCTACACCTTC

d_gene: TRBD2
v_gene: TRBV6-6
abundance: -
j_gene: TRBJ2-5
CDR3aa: CASTAGLAGVGQTQYF
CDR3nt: TGTGCCAGCACCGCGGGACTAGCGGGGGTTGGGCAGACCCAGTACTTC

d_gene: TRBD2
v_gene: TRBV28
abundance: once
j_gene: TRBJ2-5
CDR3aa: CASSLGPSGAGKETQYF
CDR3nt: TGTGCCAGCAGTTTAGGCCCTAGCGGGGCGGGAAAAGAGACCCAGTACTTC

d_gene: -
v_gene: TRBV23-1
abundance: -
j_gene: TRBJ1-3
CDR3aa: CASSQFSGVSGNTIYF
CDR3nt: TGCGCCAGCAGTCAATTCTCGGGGGTCTCTGGAAACACCATATATTTT

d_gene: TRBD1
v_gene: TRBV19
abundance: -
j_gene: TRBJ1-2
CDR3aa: CASSVRGSGDGYTF
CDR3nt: TGTGCCAGTAGTGTCAGGGGGTCCGGGGATGGCTACACCTTC

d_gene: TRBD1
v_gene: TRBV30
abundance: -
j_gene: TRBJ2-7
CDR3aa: CAWDRGQGLYF
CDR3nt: TGTGCCTGGGATCGCGGACAGGGTCTGTACTTC

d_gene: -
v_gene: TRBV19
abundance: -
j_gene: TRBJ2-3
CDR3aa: CASSPDYYTQYF
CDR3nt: TGTGCCAGTAGTCCGGACTATTATACGCAGTATTTT

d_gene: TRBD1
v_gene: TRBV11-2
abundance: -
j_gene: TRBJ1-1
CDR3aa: CASRHRQGGTEAFF
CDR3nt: TGTGCCAGCAGACACAGACAGGGTGGCACTGAAGCTTTCTTT

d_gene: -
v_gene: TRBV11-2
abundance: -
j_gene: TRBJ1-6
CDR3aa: CASSPRGGNNSPLHF
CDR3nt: TGTGCCAGCAGCCCCCGAGGGGGAAATAATTCACCCCTCCACTTT

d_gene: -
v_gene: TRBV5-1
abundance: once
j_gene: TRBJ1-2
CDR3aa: CASSLDLGGAYGYTF
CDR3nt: TGCGCCAGCAGCTTGGATCTTGGCGGAGCCTATGGCTACACCTTC

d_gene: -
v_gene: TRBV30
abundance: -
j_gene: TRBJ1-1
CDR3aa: CAWSAAGTYTEAFF
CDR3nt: TGTGCCTGGAGCGCAGCCGGGACCTACACTGAAGCTTTCTTT

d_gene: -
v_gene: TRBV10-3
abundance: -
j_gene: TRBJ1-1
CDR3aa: CAISVDAVNTEAFF
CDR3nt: TGTGCCATCAGCGTGGATGCAGTGAACACTGAAGCTTTCTTT

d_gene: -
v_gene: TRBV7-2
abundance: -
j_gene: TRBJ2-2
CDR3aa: CAPGLPINTGELFF
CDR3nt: TGTGCCCCGGGACTTCCAATTAACACCGGGGAGCTGTTTTTT

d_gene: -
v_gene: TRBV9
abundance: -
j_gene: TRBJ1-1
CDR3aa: CASSVEEGRGNTEAFF
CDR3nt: TGTGCCAGCAGCGTAGAGGAGGGCAGGGGGAACACTGAAGCTTTCTTT

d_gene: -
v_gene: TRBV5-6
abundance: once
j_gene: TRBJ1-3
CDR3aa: CASSFRGTSGNTIYF
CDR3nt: TGTGCCAGCAGCTTTAGAGGGACCTCTGGAAACACCATATATTTT

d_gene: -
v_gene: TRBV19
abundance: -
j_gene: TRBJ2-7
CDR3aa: CASSIAGVASYEQYF
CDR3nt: TGTGCCAGTAGTATAGCGGGGGTTGCTTCCTACGAGCAGTACTTC

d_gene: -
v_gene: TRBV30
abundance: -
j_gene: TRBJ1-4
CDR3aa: CAWSEGFGGRGEKLFF
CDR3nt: TGTGCCTGGAGCGAAGGGTTTGGAGGGAGAGGTGAAAAACTGTTTTTT

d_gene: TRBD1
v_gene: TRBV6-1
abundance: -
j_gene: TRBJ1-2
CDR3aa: CASSEGTGGYYGYTF
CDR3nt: TGTGCCAGCAGTGAAGGGACAGGGGGGTACTATGGCTACACCTTC

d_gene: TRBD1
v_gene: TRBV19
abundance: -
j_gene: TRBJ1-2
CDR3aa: CASLPRDRSSRNYGYTF
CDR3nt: TGTGCCAGTTTACCCCGGGACAGATCATCCCGAAACTATGGCTACACCTTC

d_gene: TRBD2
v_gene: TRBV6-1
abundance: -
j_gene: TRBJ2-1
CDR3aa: CASSVLAGSNNEQFF
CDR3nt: TGTGCCAGCAGTGTGCTAGCGGGGTCGAACAATGAGCAGTTCTTC

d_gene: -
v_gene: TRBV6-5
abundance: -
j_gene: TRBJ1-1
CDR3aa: CASSYSVGGGTEAFF
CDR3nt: TGTGCCAGCAGTTACTCAGTAGGGGGGGGCACTGAAGCTTTCTTT

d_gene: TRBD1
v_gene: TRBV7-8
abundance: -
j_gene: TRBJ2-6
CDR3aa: CASSPTRTGLMAGANVLTF
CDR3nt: TGTGCCAGCAGCCCAACTCGGACAGGGTTGATGGCTGGGGCCAACGTCCTGACTTTC

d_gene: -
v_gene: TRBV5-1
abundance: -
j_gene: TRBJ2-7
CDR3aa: CASSPGQEGLEQYF
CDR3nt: TGCGCCAGCAGCCCGGGCCAGGAGGGGTTAGAGCAGTACTTC

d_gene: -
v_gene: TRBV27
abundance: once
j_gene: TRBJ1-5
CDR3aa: CASSPWTGDQPQHF
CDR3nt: TGTGCCAGCAGTCCTTGGACGGGTGATCAGCCCCAGCATTTT

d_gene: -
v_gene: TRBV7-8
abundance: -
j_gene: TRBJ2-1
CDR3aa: CASSLGGLAYNEQFF
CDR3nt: TGTGCCAGCAGCTTAGGGGGCCTAGCCTACAATGAGCAGTTCTTC

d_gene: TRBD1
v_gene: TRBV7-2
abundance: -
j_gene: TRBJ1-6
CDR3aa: CASSFGQGYSSPLHF
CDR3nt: TGTGCCAGCAGCTTCGGACAGGGTTATAGCTCACCCCTCCACTTT

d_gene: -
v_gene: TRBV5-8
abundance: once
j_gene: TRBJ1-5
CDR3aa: CASSLAFGGQPQHF
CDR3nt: TGTGCCAGCAGCTTGGCCTTTGGGGGTCAGCCCCAGCATTTT

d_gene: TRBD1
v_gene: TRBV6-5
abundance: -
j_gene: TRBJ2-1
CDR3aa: CASSVGTGYVPEFF
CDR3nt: TGTGCCAGCAGTGTAGGGACAGGTTACGTACCGGAGTTCTTC

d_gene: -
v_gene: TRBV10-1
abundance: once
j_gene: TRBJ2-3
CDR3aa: CASSATSTDTQYF
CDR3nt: TGCGCCAGCAGCGCCACTAGCACAGATACGCAGTATTTT

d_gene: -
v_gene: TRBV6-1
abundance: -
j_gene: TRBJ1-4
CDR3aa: CASSETGAKEKLFF
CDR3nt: TGTGCCAGCAGTGAAACGGGGGCAAAGGAAAAACTGTTTTTT

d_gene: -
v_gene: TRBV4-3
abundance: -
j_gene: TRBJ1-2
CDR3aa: CASSQPIVTGFNYGYTF
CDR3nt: TGCGCCAGCAGCCAGCCTATAGTAACAGGGTTTAACTATGGCTACACCTTC

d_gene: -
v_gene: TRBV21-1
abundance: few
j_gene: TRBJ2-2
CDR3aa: CASSTIRDAGELFF
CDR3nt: TGTGCCAGCAGCACGATCCGGGACGCCGGGGAGCTGTTTTTT

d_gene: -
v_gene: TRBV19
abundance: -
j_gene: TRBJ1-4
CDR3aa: CASSKQGGEKLFF
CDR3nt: TGTGCCAGTAGTAAGCAGGGAGGTGAAAAACTGTTTTTT

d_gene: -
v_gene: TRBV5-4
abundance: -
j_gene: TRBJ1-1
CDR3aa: CASSLESRNTEAFF
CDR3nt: TGTGCCAGCAGCTTGGAGTCTCGGAACACTGAAGCTTTCTTT

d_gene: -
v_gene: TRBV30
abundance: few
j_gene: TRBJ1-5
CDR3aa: CAWSVGSNQPQHF
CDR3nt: TGTGCCTGGAGTGTAGGGAGCAATCAGCCCCAGCATTTT

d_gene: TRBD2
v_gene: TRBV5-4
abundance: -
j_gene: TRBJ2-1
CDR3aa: CASTLAGISSYNEQFF
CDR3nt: TGTGCCAGCACCTTAGCGGGGATTAGCTCCTACAATGAGCAGTTCTTC

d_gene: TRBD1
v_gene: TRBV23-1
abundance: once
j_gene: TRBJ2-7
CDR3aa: CASSHDRANEQYF
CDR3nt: TGCGCCAGCAGTCATGACAGGGCCAACGAGCAGTACTTC

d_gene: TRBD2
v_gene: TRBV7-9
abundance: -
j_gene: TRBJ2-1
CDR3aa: CASSPTGGSEREQFF
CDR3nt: TGTGCCAGCAGCCCTACCGGGGGGTCCGAAAGAGAGCAGTTCTTC

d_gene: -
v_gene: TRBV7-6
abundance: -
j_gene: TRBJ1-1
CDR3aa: CASSPRLGGSNTEAFF
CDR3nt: TGTGCCAGCAGCCCCCGATTGGGAGGCTCGAACACTGAAGCTTTCTTT

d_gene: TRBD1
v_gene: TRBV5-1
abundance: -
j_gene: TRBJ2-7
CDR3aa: CASSLATGASYEQYF
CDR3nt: TGCGCCAGCAGCTTGGCCACAGGGGCTTCCTACGAGCAGTACTTC

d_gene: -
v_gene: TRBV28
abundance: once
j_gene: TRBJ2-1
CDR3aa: CASSLAGTSRYNEQFF
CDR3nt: TGTGCCAGCAGTTTAGCTGGAACTAGCCGTTACAATGAGCAGTTCTTC

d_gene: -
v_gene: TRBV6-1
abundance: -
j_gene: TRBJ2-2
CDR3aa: CASSEVPNTGELFF
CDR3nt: TGTGCCAGCAGTGAAGTCCCGAACACCGGGGAGCTGTTTTTT

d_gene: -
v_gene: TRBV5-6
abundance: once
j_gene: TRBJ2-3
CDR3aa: CASSWPGSPLEDTQYF
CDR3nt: TGTGCCAGCAGCTGGCCCGGGTCCCCTCTGGAGGATACGCAGTATTTT